The 27 T cell receptor beta chains in this list originate from one sample, sequenced in a study of early T cells in non-severe SARS-CoV-2 infection. From the 5' RACE reads, TCRdb called clonotypes with MiXCR, one entry per CDR3 protein. This table has some 40,000 distinct CDR3 sequences, approximately 7.9% appearing once. Source: whole blood, taken at baseline. The receptors shown here come from an adult who was a healthcare worker with PCR-confirmed SARS-CoV-2 infection or an uninfected control (not recorded which).

In this sample, this clonotype turned up many times. This chain links TRBV7-6 with TRBJ2-1; TRBD1 might be the D (5 bases). Germline values: CDR1 SGHVS, CDR2 FNYEAQ. The CDR3 has 13 residues. Trimming removed 6 bases at V and 8 bases at J, with 14 bases between. CDR3 sequence: CASRRSGRDEQFF. The CDR3 coding sequence is TGTGCCAGCAGACGCTCCGGCAGGGATGAGCAGTTCTTC.

This clonotype occurred a few times. This chain joins TRBV27 and TRBJ1-5, with 9 bases matching TRBD1. CDR3 length: 13 residues. V lost 6 bases to trimming and J lost 6 bases; unmatched junction nucleotides: 3. CDR1 and CDR2 (germline): MNHEY, SMNVEV (reference sequence). DNA of the CDR3: TGTGCCAGCAGCTACAGGGGGCGTCAGCCCCAGCATTTT. Translating gives CASSYRGRQPQHF.

This clonotype occurred many times. The CDR3 sequence is CSGSSSYEQYF. The CDR3 DNA is TGCAGTGGGAGCAGCTCCTACGAGCAGTACTTC. The chain combines TRBV20-1 with TRBJ2-7; no definite D call. Germline values: CDR1 DFQATT, CDR2 SNEGSKA (reference sequence). Trimming cost V 7 bases and J 0 bases, with 7 bases left between them. This CDR3 has 11 amino acids.

Many counts were recorded for this clonotype. DNA of the CDR3: TGTGCCAGCAGTCTCACACAGGGGCTTAACACCGGGGAGCTGTTTTTT. It translates to CASSLTQGLNTGELFF. V and J are TRBV7-2 and TRBJ2-2; 7 bases agree with TRBD1. The junction had 9 bases not matched to a gene; V was cut back by 6 bases and J by 2 bases. This CDR3 spans 16 amino acids. Germline V gene data show CDR1 as SGHTA and CDR2 as FQGNSA.

Many counts were recorded for this clonotype. The V and J genes are TRBV6-5 and TRBJ2-3, with 10 bases fitting TRBD2. V dropped 6 bases and J dropped 3; count of bases not matched to a gene: 9. Germline V gene data show CDR1 as MNHEY and CDR2 as SVGAGI. The CDR3 sequence is 16 residues long. The CDR3 DNA is TGTGCCAGCAGCCGAGCCTTAGCGGGGGGTACAGATACGCAGTATTTT. Its protein product is CASSRALAGGTDTQYF.

This chain links TRBV12-3 or TRBV12-4 with TRBJ2-2; 9 bases agree with TRBD1. The CDR3 is 16 residues long. The V gene end was trimmed by 4 bases and the J gene end by 0 bases; junction bases not matched to a gene: 3. In DNA, the CDR3 is TGTGCCAGCAGTTACAGGGGGCTAACGAACACCGGGGAGCTGTTTTTT. Residues: CASSYRGLTNTGELFF.

This clonotype has at least ten counts. The chain has TRBV20-1 and TRBJ1-4, with 7 positions matching TRBD1. Losses at the gene ends were 1 base for V and 5 bases for J; bases not matched to a gene: 4. The CDR3 covers 14 residues. Germline CDR1 is DFQATT and CDR2 is SNEGSKA (reference sequence). CDR3 protein: CSARAGGENEKLFF. CDR3 in DNA: TGCAGTGCTAGAGCAGGGGGGGAGAATGAAAAACTGTTTTTT.

This clonotype was observed a few times. The rearrangement links TRBV10-3 to TRBJ2-3, with 7 bases fitting TRBD2. Germline CDR1 ENHRY, CDR2 SYGVKD. The CDR3 has 17 residues. Trimming removed 6 bases from V and 3 bases from J; junction bases left unmatched: 15. The DNA of the CDR3 is TGTGCCATCAGGCGGGGGTCAGGAAAGGAGGGAACAGATACGCAGTATTTT. Translating it yields CAIRRGSGKEGTDTQYF.

The sample holds many counts of this clonotype. The chain carries TRBV15 and TRBJ2-1; 7 bases line up with TRBD2. The ends lost 0 bases at V and 7 bases at J; junction bases unmatched: 15. Germline V gene data show CDR1 as LNHNV and CDR2 as YYDKDF (reference sequence). The CDR3 has 18 amino acids. The CDR3 region has the DNA TGTGCCACCAGCAGAGATCGTGGCTACAAGCGGGGAATGAATGAGCAGTTCTTC. This translates into CATSRDRGYKRGMNEQFF.

This clonotype was seen repeatedly, ten times or more. CDR3 loop: CATSGHRETDTQYF. The CDR3 DNA reads as TGTGCCACCAGTGGTCACAGGGAAACAGATACGCAGTATTTT. The chain is built from TRBV24-1 and TRBJ2-3; tentatively, D is TRBD1 (6 bases). CDR1 is KGHDR, CDR2 SFDVKD, per germline. This CDR3 spans 14 amino acids. The V and J ends lost 5 bases and 3 bases respectively, with 11 bases between them.

This clonotype was observed a handful of times. The chain joins TRBV10-3 to TRBJ2-7; 8 bases fit TRBD1. Germline trimming cut 2 bases from V and 0 bases from J; bases unmatched to any gene: 6. This CDR3 is built from 16 residues. The germline V gene has CDR1 ENHRY and CDR2 SYGVKD. The CDR3 loop reads CAISEATGGGSYEQYF. The CDR3 region has the DNA TGTGCCATCAGTGAGGCTACAGGGGGTGGCTCCTACGAGCAGTACTTC.

At least ten counts were recorded for this clonotype. The chain uses TRBV14 and TRBJ2-2; D not resolved. This CDR3 spans 13 amino acids. CDR1 and CDR2 from the germline V gene are SGHDN and FVKESK. Trimming removed 0 bases from V and 13 bases from J, with 12 bases in between. CDR3 coding DNA: TGTGCCAGCAGCCAAGATATGGGCTTCGGGCTGTTTTTT. Translating it yields CASSQDMGFGLFF.

By frequency in the sample, this clonotype is medium-sized. The V call is TRBV7-2, the J call TRBJ2-6, with D maybe TRBD1 (6 bases). V lost 5 bases, J lost 2 bases, and 28 bases lay in between. Germline V gene sequence: CDR1 SGHTA, CDR2 FQGNSA. The CDR3 runs to 21 residues. CDR3 DNA sequence: TGTGCCAGCAGCCTTAGTACCCCCAACTTCGACAGGACGCCTGGGGCCAACGTCCTGACTTTC. This codes for CASSLSTPNFDRTPGANVLTF.

This chain uses TRBV4-3 with TRBJ2-1; 11 bases fit TRBD2. CDR1 is LGHNA, CDR2 YSLEER, per germline. Trimming removed 5 bases from V and 0 bases from J; junction bases left unmatched: 9. The CDR3 spans 18 residues. The CDR3 DNA sequence: TGCGCCAGCAGCTCGCTAGCGGGGGGTCCAAGCTCCTACAATGAGCAGTTCTTC. Translating gives CASSSLAGGPSSYNEQFF.

In its sample, this clonotype was seen a few times. V gene TRBV5-4 combines with J gene TRBJ2-1, with D perhaps assigned TRBD1 or TRBD2 (5 bases each). Germline values: CDR1 SGHNT, CDR2 YYREEE (reference sequence). The CDR3 runs 16 residues. Trimming stripped 7 bases from V and 4 bases from J, with 21 bases between. The CDR3 nucleotides read TGTGCCAGCGGACCGGGACGTCCCCGCGAGTACAATGAGCAGTTCTTC. It translates to CASGPGRPREYNEQFF. The full variable domain, rest sourced from reference TRBV5-4 and TRBJ2-1, is ETGVTQSPTHLIKTRGQQVTLRCSSQSGHNTVSWYQQALGQGPQFIFQYYREEENGRGNFPPRFSGLQFPNYSSELNVNALELDDSALYLCASGPGRPREYNEQFFGPGTRLTVL.

This clonotype has at least ten counts. The chain carries TRBV30 and TRBJ1-1; the D is unclear. This CDR3 comprises 12 residues. V gave up 4 bases and J gave up 0 bases, with 6 bases separating them. Germline V gene data show CDR1 as GTSNPN and CDR2 as SVGIG (reference sequence). CDR3 nucleotide sequence: TGTGCCTGGACTTACCTGAACACTGAAGCTTTCTTT. Its translation is CAWTYLNTEAFF.

This clonotype was counted a few times. The chain couples TRBV27 to TRBJ2-1; D not resolved. Germline values: CDR1 MNHEY, CDR2 SMNVEV (reference sequence). The CDR3 covers 15 residues. Trimming removed 6 bases from V and 4 bases from J, with 16 bases in between. CDR3 sequence: CASSPTDPAYNEQFF. DNA of the CDR3: TGTGCCAGCAGCCCCACAGACCCAGCTTACAATGAGCAGTTCTTC.

This clonotype was found many times. The chain couples TRBV5-1 to TRBJ1-1, with 10 positions matching TRBD1. V was clipped by 4 bases and J by 5 bases; unmatched bases: 2. Per the germline V gene, CDR1 is SGHRS and CDR2 is YFSETQ. This CDR3 has 13 amino acids. For the CDR3, the DNA is TGCGCCAGCAGCGTGGACAGGGGGACTGAAGCTTTCTTT. Translating gives CASSVDRGTEAFF. The complete variable domain, with remaining parts taken from reference TRBV5-1 and TRBJ1-1, reads KAGVTQTPRYLIKTRGQQVTLSCSPISGHRSVSWYQQTPGQGLQFLFEYFSETQRNKGNFPGRFSGRQFSNSRSEMNVSTLELGDSALYLCASSVDRGTEAFFGQGTRLTVV.

The J gene is TRBJ2-3, the V gene TRBV6-4, with a tentative D call TRBD1 (6 bases). This CDR3 has 16 residues. Trimming shortened V by 5 bases and J by 2 bases, and 17 bases separated the two germline ends. Per the germline V gene, CDR1 is MRHNA and CDR2 is SNTAGT. CDR3 protein: CASSNRAGTPTDTQYF. The CDR3 nucleotides read TGTGCCAGCAGTAACAGGGCCGGGACCCCCACAGATACGCAGTATTTT.

In this sample, this clonotype turned up a few times. The chain has TRBV18 and TRBJ2-5; maybe TRBD1 (6 bases). Trimming removed 3 bases at V and 1 base at J, with 9 bases between. The V gene's germline CDR1 is KGHSH and CDR2 LQKENI. The CDR3 covers 14 residues. The CDR3 reads CASSPRRGQETQYF. The CDR3 nucleotides are TGTGCCAGCTCACCCCGCAGGGGCCAAGAGACCCAGTACTTC.

With regard to this clonotype: This may be a read error, as it is one base from a much larger clone. The V gene is TRBV29-1, the J gene TRBJ2-5; 10 bases map to TRBD2. J lost 4 bases, V lost 4 bases, and 15 bases had no gene match. Germline lookup yields CDR1 SQVTM and CDR2 ANQGSEA. This CDR3 region has 17 residues. CDR3 DNA sequence: TGCAGCGTTGGATTCTGCCGACTAGCGGGTATGAGAGAGACCCAGTACTTC. Its protein is CSVGFCRLAGMRETQYF.

This clonotype was seen many times. CDR3 DNA: TGTGCCAGCAGCTTATCAGGGGGCCAAGAGACCCAGTACTTC. It codes for CASSLSGGQETQYF. V gene TRBV7-9 combines with J gene TRBJ2-5, with 7 nucleotides matching TRBD1. Germline CDR1 is SEHNR and CDR2 is FQNEAQ (reference sequence). The V and J ends lost 2 bases and 1 base, in that order; junction bases with no gene match: 1. The CDR3 totals 14 residues.

This clonotype was found many times. This sequence joins TRBV3-1 and TRBJ2-7; perhaps TRBD1 as D (6 bases). The germline V and J ends were trimmed by 3 bases and 6 bases, with 6 bases remaining between them. The CDR3 sequence is 11 residues long. The V gene's germline CDR1 is LGHDT and CDR2 YNNKEL (reference sequence). This CDR3 reads CASSQGAEQYF. DNA for the CDR3: TGTGCCAGCAGCCAGGGGGCCGAGCAGTACTTC.

The sample holds many counts of this clonotype. The V call is TRBV20-1, the J call TRBJ1-6; 10 positions agree with TRBD1. V lost 6 bases, J lost 3 bases, and 8 bases stayed unmatched. CDR1 DFQATT and CDR2 SNEGSKA come from the germline V gene (reference sequence). The CDR3 spans 16 residues. In DNA, the CDR3 is TGCAGTGCCAGACAGGGGGCCGACTACTATAATTCACCCCTCCACTTT. It yields the protein CSARQGADYYNSPLHF.

This clonotype was seen at least ten times. The V and J genes are TRBV20-1 and TRBJ1-6, with 7 nucleotides matching TRBD1. The CDR3 is 14 amino acids. V shed 3 bases and J 8 bases; nucleotides not matched to a gene: 7. Germline V gives CDR1 DFQATT, CDR2 SNEGSKA (reference sequence). The CDR3, as DNA: TGCAGTGCTAGGCCCGGGACAGCAGATTCACCCCTCCACTTT. Residues: CSARPGTADSPLHF.

This clonotype was seen more than once but under ten times. The chain couples TRBV10-2 to TRBJ1-1; 9 nucleotides agree with TRBD1. The CDR3 contains 14 residues. Germline lookup yields CDR1 WSHSY and CDR2 SAAADI. Unmatched junction bases numbered 5, after V lost 3 bases and J lost 6 bases. DNA of the CDR3: TGCGCCAGCAGTGATCCAGACAGGGGGGCTGAAGCTTTCTTT. Translated, it gives CASSDPDRGAEAFF.

V and J are TRBV20-1 and TRBJ1-1; no clear D. V lost 6 bases, J lost 1 base, and 15 bases lay in between. The germline V gene encodes CDR1 DFQATT and CDR2 SNEGSKA (reference sequence). The CDR3 consists of 14 residues. CDR3 nucleotide sequence: TGCAGTGCCCGACCCGTAATCCGGAACACTGAAGCTTTCTTT. This translates into CSARPVIRNTEAFF.